This T cell receptor (beta chain) was found in a study of blood T cells in healthy people across ages. This clonotype has more than one count but fewer than ten. This CDR3 is built from 15 residues. Trimming took off 5 bases at V and 3 bases at J, with 13 bases between the two ends. Germline V CDR1 and CDR2: SGHTA, FQGNSA. Total RNA, at least 5.5 micrograms per sample, was extracted from PBMCs. For the second PCR, which ran for about 7 to 11 cycles, a sample-barcoded 5' primer and a J-beta primer mix were used. The authors tagged each cDNA molecule using a template-switch adaptor with 12 random nucleotides. Each CDR3 protein gets one entry after TCRdb re-called the 5' RACE reads with MiXCR. The sample holds 780,000 or so distinct CDR3 sequences, around 50% seen once.

This chain joins TRBV7-2 and TRBJ1-4, with D possibly being TRBD1 (6 bases). Source material: blood. This clonotype was sampled from a man between 40 and 49 years old in good health. CDR3 sequence (DNA): TGTGCCAGCAGCAACCTGGGACACTCTAATGAAAAACTGTTTTTT. Translated: CASSNLGHSNEKLFF.